The source of this T cell receptor (beta chain) is a study of T-cell memory formation after mild COVID-19. On the study more broadly: TCR clusters were largely donor specific.

This CDR3 spans 18 amino acids. V lost 0 bases and J lost 6, with 23 bases in between. Germline V gene lookup returns CDR1 MGHRA and CDR2 YSYEKL. TCR alpha and TCR beta cDNA libraries with sample barcodes and UMIs came from 5'RACE using constant-segment primers. TCRdb itself ran the 5' RACE reads through MiXCR, one entry per CDR3 protein. The data show around 200,000 distinct CDR3 sequences, about 10% seen once. Points on this clonotype: Its antigen is currently unknown.

Findings of the study overall: Pre-infection memory showed some responding clones, and this suggested that cross-reactive memory joined. Contracting CD4+ clones sat mainly in CM and EM; CD8+ in EMRA.

The TCR was taken from a man between 18 and 35 years old who had mild COVID-19 (a few samples of this study predate the infection). Cell type and time point are not known. The rearrangement uses TRBV4-1 and TRBJ1-1; no clear D gene. The specimen sequenced was PBMCs or a T cell subset sorted from them (not recorded which). The CDR3, as DNA: TGCGCCAGCAGCCAAGATCCCGGGGAGGCCCGACGTCGTTCTGAAGCTTTCTTT. Residues: CASSQDPGEARRRSEAFF.